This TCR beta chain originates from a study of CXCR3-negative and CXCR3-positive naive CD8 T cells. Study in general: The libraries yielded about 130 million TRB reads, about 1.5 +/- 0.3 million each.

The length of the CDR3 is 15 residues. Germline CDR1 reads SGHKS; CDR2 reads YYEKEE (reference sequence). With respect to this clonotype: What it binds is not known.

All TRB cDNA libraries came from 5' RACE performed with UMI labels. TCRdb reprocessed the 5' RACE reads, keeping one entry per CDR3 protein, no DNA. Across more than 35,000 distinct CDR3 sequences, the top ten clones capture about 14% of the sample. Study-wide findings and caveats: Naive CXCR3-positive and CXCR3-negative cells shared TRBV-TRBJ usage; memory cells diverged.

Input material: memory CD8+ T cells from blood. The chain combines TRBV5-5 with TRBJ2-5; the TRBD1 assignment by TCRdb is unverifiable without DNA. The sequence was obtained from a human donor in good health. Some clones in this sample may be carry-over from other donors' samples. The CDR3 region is CASSLARTVQETQYF.